The 6 T cell receptor beta chains given below trace back to one sample, sequenced in a study of T cells of healthy individuals. One entry per CDR3 protein results from TCRdb running MiXCR on the 5' RACE reads. Here the sample spans some 69,000 distinct CDR3 sequences, 16% being singletons. The source is a human donor in good health.

This clonotype was detected a few times. The gene calls are TRBV4-1 and TRBJ2-7; TRBD1 matches 7 bases. The CDR3 length is 17 residues. CDR1 MGHRA and CDR2 YSYEKL come from the germline V gene. Trimming took 0 bases from V and 1 from J; bases not matched to a gene: 9. The CDR3 nucleotides are TGCGCCAGCAGCCAAGATGGTTTACGGGACAGTTCCTACGAGCAGTACTTC. This encodes CASSQDGLRDSSYEQYF.

The table lists this clonotype with many counts. The chain combines TRBV3-1 with TRBJ2-3, with TRBD2 identical over 9 bases. The germline V gene has CDR1 LGHDT and CDR2 YNNKEL (reference sequence). This CDR3 spans 14 amino acids. Unmatched junction bases numbered 4, after V lost 4 bases and J lost 5 bases. The CDR3 DNA is TGTGCCAGCAGCCGCGGGGGGGCGAAAGATACGCAGTATTTT. Translating it yields CASSRGGAKDTQYF.

V usage is TRBV5-1 and J usage is TRBJ1-1; 7 nucleotides agree with TRBD1. Germline V lookup: CDR1 SGHRS, CDR2 YFSETQ. The trim removed 4 bases at V and 2 bases at J, leaving 11 bases unmatched. The CDR3 runs 16 residues. CDR3 sequence reads: CASSPRQGGSNTEAFF. CDR3 in DNA: TGCGCCAGCAGCCCCCGACAGGGTGGTTCCAACACTGAAGCTTTCTTT.

This clonotype came up many times. The chain combines TRBV2 with TRBJ1-4, with D possibly matching TRBD1 (6 bases). Per germline, CDR1 SNHLY and CDR2 FYNNEI. This CDR3 comprises 15 residues. Trimming shortened V by 0 bases and J by 10 bases, and 15 bases separated the two germline ends. The CDR3 DNA sequence: TGTGCCAGCAGTGAAGCGGGGACACCCACGGGAAAACTGTTTTTT. Protein: CASSEAGTPTGKLFF. The full variable domain, its missing parts supplied by reference TRBV2 and TRBJ1-4, is EPEVTQTPSHQVTQMGQEVILRCVPISNHLYFYWYRQILGQKVEFLVSFYNNEISEKSEIFDDQFSVERPDGSNFTLKIRSTKLEDSAMYFCASSEAGTPTGKLFFGSGTQLSVL.

This clonotype was seen at least ten times. The chain joins TRBV13 to TRBJ2-1; D gene ambiguous. Per germline, CDR1 PRHDT and CDR2 FYEKMQ (reference sequence). The length of the CDR3 is 13 residues. V dropped 1 base and J dropped 4 bases, with 5 bases sitting between them. CDR3 amino acids: CASSLEEYNEQFF. The CDR3 DNA is TGTGCCAGCAGCTTAGAAGAATACAATGAGCAGTTCTTC.

About this clonotype itself: Given a much more abundant clone one base away, this may be a read error. J is TRBJ2-3 and V is TRBV28; the match to TRBD2 covers 8 bases. The V gene end was trimmed by 2 bases and the J gene end by 4 bases; junction bases not matched to a gene: 2. This CDR3 is 14 amino acids long. The V gene's germline CDR1 is MDHEN and CDR2 SYDVKM. The CDR3 coding sequence is TGTGCCAGCAGTTTACGGGGGGGGGCAGATACGCAGTATTTT. This translates into CASSLRGGADTQYF.